In this sample, the clone carrying this T cell receptor beta chain turned up many times. The read is 3 residues too short to cover the CDR3 end, so that end is filled in from the germline J gene. This sample also contains other DNA sequences that code for the same CDR3. The data stem from a study of T cell clonality in common variable immunodeficiency. Equal genomic DNA amounts from CVID and control samples were sequenced. Only in-frame clones appear in the TCRdb table, and some are missing; sequencing was by immunoSEQ multiplex PCR. The sample yields some 32,000 clones, without any singletons. The CDR3 runs to 14 residues. CDR1 is DFQATT and CDR2 is SNEGSKA in the germline V gene (reference sequence). J was trimmed by 5 bases and V by 2 bases; bases with no gene match: 4.

This clonotype was sampled from a person aged 18 to 69 in good health. This chain connects TRBV20-1 to TRBJ2-1, with TRBD2 matching over 9 bases. Sequences were obtained from peripheral blood mononuclear cells. Partial CDR3 DNA: TGCAGTGCTAGAAGGGCGGGAGGGCACAATGAG. It specifies CSARRAGGHNE. From start to end, the CDR3 is CSARRAGGHNEQFF.